This section outlines one T cell receptor beta chain sequence together with its context. Its antigen specificity is not known. Nothing much larger sits one base from this clone, and base qualities are not available. Trimming removed 0 bases from V and 1 base from J; the gene matches leave 13 bases unexplained. The cysteine opens and the phenylalanine closes a CDR3 of 21 amino acids. Just the 63-base CDR3 DNA is kept, in frame starting at base 1. Based on the germline V gene, the CDR1 and CDR2 sequences are LGHNA and YNFKEQ. The data originate from a study of blood T cell repertoires in COVID-19 (dated by TCRdb to 2020 to 2021). Some background on the complete study: Samples covering the acute and convalescent phases of COVID-19 were provided by collaborators in the United States, Italy and Spain. The material from the prospective study consisted of cDNA or gDNA derived from T cells, B-cell-depleted T cells, or PBMCs. Subjects who had been exposed to COVID-19, were actively infected with it, or had recovered from it provided the deeply sampled blood TCRbeta repertoires that made up the dataset. The repertoires were released in a freely available public database intended as a resource for research on the immune response to SARS-CoV-2. The samples were drawn from two sources: the first 160 participants of the ongoing ImmuneRACE study, and fewer than 1,500 subjects contributed by 6 global collaborators. Nearly every sample came with metadata listing a de-identified subject ID, COVID-19 status, age in years and sex. Where available, HLA class I and class II types were obtained from metadata supplied by the sample provider rather than from assay-based typing. The paper's findings and limits, for the study overall: How much clinical and demographic metadata was included differed by source and by participant, and the metadata was provided uncurated.

One collaborating source in Seattle enrolled patients during active infection and followed them longitudinally through the course of disease. Each collaborating institution followed its own protocols to collect whole blood in K2EDTA tubes. For TCRbeta analysis, collaborators shipped samples as frozen whole blood, isolated PBMCs, or DNA extracted from either of those sample types. The immunoSEQ Assay, a bias-controlled multiplex PCR, was used to amplify TCRbeta CDR3 regions from genomic DNA. In the authors' own workflow: Nucleated cell counts per sample were estimated from amplification of reference gene primers within the assay. To quantify the absolute abundance of each unique TCRbeta CDR3 rearrangement, sequence reads were collapsed and filtered. For each sample, productive Simpson clonality was calculated by taking the square root of Simpson's diversity index across productive rearrangements. This immuneACCESS table, as held by TCRdb, lists in-frame sequences with V and J called but not all clones. Of the missing ones, under half trace to an unresolved V gene in checked studies; the others have no known cause. The V and J calls and clone size come from that table; D and trimming were worked out from the DNA. This sample holds fewer than 200,000 clones; about four fifths were observed only once. Jointly, the top ten make up approximately 12% of the sample.

The chain employs TRBV4-2 and TRBJ2-3, with 13 bases in between that match TRBD2. This receptor was obtained from a woman of 80 years or more with COVID-19, enrolled during active disease. Sequences were obtained from peripheral blood. The CDR3 has the sequence CASSQEPTTSGRAGGTDTQYF. The DNA reads TGTGCCAGCAGCCAAGAGCCCACCACTAGCGGGAGGGCCGGGGGCACAGATACGCAGTATTTT.